The next 23 T cell receptor beta chains were all read from a single sample in a study of control samples from healthy donors and cancer patients. Data came from immunoSEQ multiplex PCR; TCRdb stores just in-frame clones and leaves some out. The sample holds about 55,000 clones, 90% to 96% seen once. The sample taken for sequencing was blood. The receptors originated from a woman aged 18 to 35 in good health.

The chain combines TRBV9 with TRBJ2-3; 9 bases fit TRBD1. V shed 0 bases and J 2 bases; nucleotides not matched to a gene: 4. The germline gives CDR1 SGDLS, CDR2 YYNGEE. CDR3 length: 16 amino acids. CDR3: CASSVEGQGPTDTQYF. The CDR3 coding sequence is TGTGCCAGCAGCGTAGAGGGACAGGGTCCCACAGATACGCAGTATTTT.

V usage is TRBV19 and J usage is TRBJ1-5; D unclear. This CDR3 has 13 residues. Trimming left V 3 bases short and J 6 bases short, with 9 bases between. The germline V gene encodes CDR1 LNHDA and CDR2 SQIVND (reference sequence). CDR3 sequence: CASSIAISQPQHF. The CDR3 coding sequence is TGTGCCAGTAGTATTGCGATCTCTCAGCCCCAGCATTTT.

This chain connects TRBV6-5 to TRBJ2-3, with TRBD1 as a possible D gene (5 bases). Germline CDR1 MNHEY, CDR2 SVGAGI. V lost 6 bases, J lost 0 bases, and 10 bases lay in between. The CDR3 length is 14 residues. The CDR3 DNA reads TGTGCCAGCAGGCAGACAGCTAGCACAGATACGCAGTATTTT. Protein: CASRQTASTDTQYF.

V and J are TRBV19 and TRBJ1-2; maybe TRBD1 (5 bases). The germline V gene has CDR1 LNHDA and CDR2 SQIVND (reference sequence). Trimming shortened V by 8 bases and J by 2 bases, and 18 bases separated the two germline ends. The length of the CDR3 is 15 residues. Written as DNA, the CDR3 is TGTGCCAGTTTTTTAGGGGCCGGTAGGAACTATGGCTACACCTTC. Translation: CASFLGAGRNYGYTF.

The chain couples TRBV15 to TRBJ2-5; D may correspond to TRBD1 or TRBD2 (6 bases each). The V end was cut by 0 bases, the J end by 2 bases, with 10 bases between. Looked up from germline, CDR1 is LNHNV and CDR2 is YYDKDF (reference sequence). There are 15 residues in the CDR3. CDR3 region: CATSRDRGVQETQYF. The CDR3 nucleotides read TGTGCCACCAGCAGAGATAGGGGGGTGCAAGAGACCCAGTACTTC.

The rearrangement uses TRBV7-7 and TRBJ1-2; D is perhaps TRBD1 (6 bases). Germline V gives CDR1 SSHAT, CDR2 FNYEAQ (reference sequence). The CDR3 has 15 residues. CDR3 amino acids: CARPRGGEIVYGYTF. CDR3 DNA: TGTGCTAGACCCCGCGGGGGCGAGATCGTTTATGGCTACACCTTC.

The J gene is TRBJ2-3, the V gene TRBV7-7; 9 positions match TRBD1. The CDR3 runs to 13 residues. After removal of 8 bases from V and 6 bases from J, the junction contained 6 bases not matched to a gene. Germline V gene lookup returns CDR1 SSHAT and CDR2 FNYEAQ (reference sequence). CDR3: CASPLGTGDTQYF. CDR3 nucleotides: TGTGCCAGCCCTCTAGGGACAGGGGATACGCAGTATTTT.

V and J are TRBV7-6 and TRBJ2-7, with D perhaps matching TRBD2 (7 bases). The ends were cut back, 1 base at V and 5 bases at J, with 18 bases in the middle. Looked up from germline, CDR1 is SGHVS and CDR2 is FNYEAQ. There are 16 residues in the CDR3. The CDR3 here is CASSLVEGGGRDEQYF. In nucleotides, the CDR3 is TGTGCCAGCAGCTTAGTTGAGGGGGGGGGAAGGGACGAGCAGTACTTC. Looking up the rest from reference TRBV7-6 and TRBJ2-7 gives the full variable domain: GAGVSQSPRYKVTKRGQDVALRCDPISGHVSLYWYRQALGQGPEFLTYFNYEAQQDKSGLPNDRFSAERPEGSISTLTIQRTEQRDSAMYRCASSLVEGGGRDEQYFGPGTRLTVT.

The table lists this clone with a count of one. V gene TRBV4-1 combines with J gene TRBJ1-4, with D possibly TRBD1 on 5 matching bases. Germline assignment: CDR1 MGHRA and CDR2 YSYEKL. Trimming removed 5 bases from V and 0 bases from J, with 13 bases in between. The CDR3 length is 16 residues. This CDR3 reads CASSSYGGATNEKLFF. CDR3 in DNA: TGCGCCAGCAGCTCGTACGGGGGAGCAACTAATGAAAAACTGTTTTTT.

This chain joins TRBV15 and TRBJ1-3; 9 positions agree with TRBD1. This CDR3 is 17 amino acids long. Germline V CDR1 and CDR2: LNHNV, YYDKDF (reference sequence). V lost 3 bases and J lost 0; bases outside the gene matches: 6. The CDR3 protein is CATSSPGQGSSGNTIYF. DNA of the CDR3: TGTGCCACCAGCAGTCCGGGACAGGGATCCTCTGGAAACACCATATATTTT.

The genes are TRBV24-1 and TRBJ1-2, with no clear D. Trimming pared 5 bases from V and 3 bases from J, leaving 9 bases between. This CDR3 has 13 residues. Per germline, CDR1 KGHDR and CDR2 SFDVKD. CDR3 sequence: CATSGGKDYGYTF. DNA for the CDR3: TGTGCCACCAGTGGTGGGAAGGACTATGGCTACACCTTC.

The chain recombines TRBV11-2 with TRBJ2-3; TRBD2 might be the D (6 bases). Germline V lookup: CDR1 SGHAT, CDR2 FQNNGV. Trimming stripped 5 bases from V and 3 bases from J, with 18 bases between. CDR3 length: 16 amino acids. CDR3 DNA sequence: TGTGCCAGCAGCCGTGGCGGGACGAGGAATACAGATACGCAGTATTTT. Residues: CASSRGGTRNTDTQYF.

V and J are TRBV6-2 or TRBV6-3 and TRBJ1-1; tentatively, D is TRBD1 (5 bases). Trimming removed 2 bases from V and 7 bases from J, with 8 bases in between. Germline V gene data show CDR1 as MNHEY and CDR2 as SVGEGT. CDR3 length: 12 amino acids. The CDR3 region has the DNA TGTGCCAGCAGTTACCCGGACAATGAAGCTTTCTTT. Residues: CASSYPDNEAFF.

The J gene is TRBJ2-3, the V gene TRBV2, with D perhaps TRBD2 (5 bases). This CDR3 is built from 12 residues. CDR1 and CDR2 (germline): SNHLY, FYNNEI. Trimming removed 8 bases at V and 6 bases at J, with 12 bases between. The CDR3 protein is CASLRTGDTQYF. In DNA form, the CDR3 reads TGTGCCAGCTTACGGACTGGTGATACGCAGTATTTT.

The rearrangement uses TRBV6-1 and TRBJ1-6; D gene unclear. The CDR3 totals 15 residues. V was shortened by 1 base and J by 10 bases, with 14 bases between the two germline ends. Germline CDR1 reads MNHNS; CDR2 reads SASEGT. The CDR3 nucleotides read TGTGCCAGCAGTGAAGAAGGGAATTCGAACTCACCCCTCCACTTT. This gives the protein CASSEEGNSNSPLHF.

J is TRBJ2-7 and V is TRBV27; a weak D match, TRBD1 (5 bases). Trimming shortened V by 5 bases and J by 0 bases, and 14 bases separated the two germline ends. The CDR3 contains 15 residues. Germline CDR1 MNHEY, CDR2 SMNVEV (reference sequence). CDR3 nucleotides: TGTGCCAGCAGTCCACAGGACGGTGTCTCCTACGAGCAGTACTTC. Its protein product is CASSPQDGVSYEQYF.

The rearrangement uses TRBV6-1 and TRBJ1-5; unclear D gene. The ends were cut back, 1 base at V and 4 bases at J, with 14 bases in the middle. The CDR3 runs 16 residues. Germline V CDR1 and CDR2: MNHNS, SASEGT. CDR3 sequence (DNA): TGTGCCAGCAGTGAAGATAGAGGGATTTTTAATCAGCCCCAGCATTTT. This gives the protein CASSEDRGIFNQPQHF.

The chain carries TRBV6-2 or TRBV6-3 and TRBJ1-5; D is perhaps TRBD1 (5 bases). The germline V and J ends were trimmed by 2 bases and 0 bases, with 8 bases remaining between them. The CDR3 runs 15 residues. CDR1 is MNHEY and CDR2 is SVGEGT in the germline V gene. The CDR3 loop is CASSYGHLSNQPQHF. The DNA of the CDR3 is TGTGCCAGCAGTTACGGACACCTTAGCAATCAGCCCCAGCATTTT.

V gene TRBV9 combines with J gene TRBJ2-1; 10 bases fit TRBD2. The length of the CDR3 is 15 residues. Germline V gene sequence: CDR1 SGDLS, CDR2 YYNGEE. Unmatched junction bases numbered 1, after V lost 1 base and J lost 3 bases. The CDR3: CASSVRLAGYNEQFF. As DNA, the CDR3 is TGTGCCAGCAGCGTACGACTAGCGGGCTACAATGAGCAGTTCTTC.

The chain has TRBV2 and TRBJ2-1, with 15 bases that match TRBD2. Germline V CDR1 and CDR2: SNHLY, FYNNEI. J was trimmed by 7 bases and V by 6 bases; bases with no gene match: 13. The CDR3 covers 18 residues. In DNA, the CDR3 is TGTGCCAGCAGGCCCCCCGGACTAGCGGGGGGGGGTGCTAATGAGCAGTTCTTC. Protein sequence: CASRPPGLAGGGANEQFF. The full variable domain, completed using reference TRBV2 and TRBJ2-1, is EPEVTQTPSHQVTQMGQEVILRCVPISNHLYFYWYRQILGQKVEFLVSFYNNEISEKSEIFDDQFSVERPDGSNFTLKIRSTKLEDSAMYFCASRPPGLAGGGANEQFFGPGTRLTVL.

CDR3 in DNA: TGTGCCAGCAGCCAAGCATCCTTTTCCTTCCACTTT. It translates to CASSQASFSFHF. The chain recombines TRBV3-1 (or the pseudogene TRBV3-2) with TRBJ1-6; D is undetermined. This CDR3 is built from 12 residues. Germline lookup yields CDR1 LGHDT and CDR2 YNNKEL (reference sequence). V was shortened by 1 base and J by 17 bases, with 12 bases between the two germline ends.

V and J are TRBV11-2 and TRBJ1-2; no clear D. The CDR3 loop spans 15 amino acids. CDR1 is SGHAT, CDR2 FQNNGV, per germline. V was clipped by 0 bases and J by 5 bases, with 13 bases between them. The CDR3: CASSLDRAAHYGYTF. The CDR3 bases are TGTGCCAGCAGCTTAGATCGGGCAGCCCATTATGGCTACACCTTC.

A few counts support this clone. The chain combines TRBV27 with TRBJ2-7; D perhaps matches TRBD2 (5 bases). Per the germline V gene, CDR1 is MNHEY and CDR2 is SMNVEV (reference sequence). V was pared by 6 bases and J by 3 bases, with 18 bases between. This CDR3 is built from 15 residues. The CDR3 region is CASSPRVGVGYEQYF. The CDR3 DNA is TGTGCCAGCAGCCCAAGGGTCGGGGTGGGCTACGAGCAGTACTTC.